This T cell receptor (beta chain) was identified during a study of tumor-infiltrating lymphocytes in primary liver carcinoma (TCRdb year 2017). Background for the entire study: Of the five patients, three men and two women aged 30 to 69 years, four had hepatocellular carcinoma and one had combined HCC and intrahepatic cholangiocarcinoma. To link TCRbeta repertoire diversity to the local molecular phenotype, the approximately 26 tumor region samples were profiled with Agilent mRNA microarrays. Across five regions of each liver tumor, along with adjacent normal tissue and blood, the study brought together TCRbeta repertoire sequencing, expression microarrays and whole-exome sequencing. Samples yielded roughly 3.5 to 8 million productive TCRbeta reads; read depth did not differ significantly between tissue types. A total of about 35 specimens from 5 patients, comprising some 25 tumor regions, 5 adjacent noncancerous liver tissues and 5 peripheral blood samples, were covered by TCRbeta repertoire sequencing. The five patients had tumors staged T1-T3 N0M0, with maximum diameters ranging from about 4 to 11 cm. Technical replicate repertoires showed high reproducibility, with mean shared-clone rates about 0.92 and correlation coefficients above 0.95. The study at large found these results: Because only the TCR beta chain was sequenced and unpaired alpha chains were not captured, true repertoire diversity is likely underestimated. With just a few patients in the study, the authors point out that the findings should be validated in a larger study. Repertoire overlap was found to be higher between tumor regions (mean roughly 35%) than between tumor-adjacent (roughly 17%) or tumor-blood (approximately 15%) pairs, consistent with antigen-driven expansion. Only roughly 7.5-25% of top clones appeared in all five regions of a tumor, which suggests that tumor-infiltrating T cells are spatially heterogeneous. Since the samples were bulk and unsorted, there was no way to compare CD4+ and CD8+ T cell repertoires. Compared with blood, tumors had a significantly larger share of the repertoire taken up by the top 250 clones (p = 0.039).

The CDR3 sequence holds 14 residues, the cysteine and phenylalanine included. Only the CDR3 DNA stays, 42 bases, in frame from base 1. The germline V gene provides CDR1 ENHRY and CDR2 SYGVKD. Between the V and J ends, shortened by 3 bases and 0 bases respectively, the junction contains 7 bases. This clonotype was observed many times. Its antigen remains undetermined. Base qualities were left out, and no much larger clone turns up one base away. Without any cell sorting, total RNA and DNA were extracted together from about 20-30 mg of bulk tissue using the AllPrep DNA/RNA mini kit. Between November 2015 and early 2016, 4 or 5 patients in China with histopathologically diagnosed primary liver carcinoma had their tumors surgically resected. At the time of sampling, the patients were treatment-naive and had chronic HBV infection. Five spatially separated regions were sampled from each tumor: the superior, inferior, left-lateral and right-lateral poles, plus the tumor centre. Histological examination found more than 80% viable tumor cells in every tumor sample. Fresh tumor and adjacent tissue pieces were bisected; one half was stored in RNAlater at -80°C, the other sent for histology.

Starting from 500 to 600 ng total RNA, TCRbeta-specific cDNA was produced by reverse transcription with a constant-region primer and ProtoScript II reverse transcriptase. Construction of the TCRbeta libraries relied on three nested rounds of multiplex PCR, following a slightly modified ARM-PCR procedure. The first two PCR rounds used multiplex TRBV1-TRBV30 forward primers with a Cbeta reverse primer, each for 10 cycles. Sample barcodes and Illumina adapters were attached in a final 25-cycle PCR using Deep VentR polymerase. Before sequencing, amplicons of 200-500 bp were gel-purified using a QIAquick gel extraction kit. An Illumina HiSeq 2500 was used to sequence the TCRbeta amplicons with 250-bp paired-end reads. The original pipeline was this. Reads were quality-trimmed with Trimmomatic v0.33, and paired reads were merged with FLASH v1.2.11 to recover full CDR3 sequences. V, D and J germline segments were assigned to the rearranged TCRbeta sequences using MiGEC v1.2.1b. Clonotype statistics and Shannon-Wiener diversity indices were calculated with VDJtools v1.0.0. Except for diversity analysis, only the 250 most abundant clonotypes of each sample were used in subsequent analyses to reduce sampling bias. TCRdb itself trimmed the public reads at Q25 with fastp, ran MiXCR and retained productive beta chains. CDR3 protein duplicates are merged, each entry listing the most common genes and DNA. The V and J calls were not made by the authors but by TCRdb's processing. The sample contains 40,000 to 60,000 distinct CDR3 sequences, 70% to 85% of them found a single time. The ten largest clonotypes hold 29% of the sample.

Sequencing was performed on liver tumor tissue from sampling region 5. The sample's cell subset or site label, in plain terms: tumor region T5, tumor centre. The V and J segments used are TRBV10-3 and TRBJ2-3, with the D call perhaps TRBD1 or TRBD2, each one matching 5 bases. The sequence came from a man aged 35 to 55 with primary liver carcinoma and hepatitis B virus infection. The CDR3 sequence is CAISDRDSTDTQYF. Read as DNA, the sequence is TGTGCCATCAGTGATCGGGACAGCACAGATACGCAGTATTTT.